This T cell receptor (beta chain) was profiled in a study of cytomegalovirus exposure and HLA in healthy donors (dated by TCRdb to the late 2010s). With regard to the full study: An earlier analysis of approximately 550 of the donors reported about 290 Gb of sequence data and about 100 million unique TCR beta sequences from roughly 180 million T cells. About 300 gigabases of sequencing data and some 85 million unique TCR sequences were included in an early release covering several hundred HLA-typed donors. The genetic ancestry cluster associated with self-reported Caucasian donors included about 84% of the 398 genotyped donors. The aim of the study was to test whether cataloging public T cell receptors could identify signatures of past pathogen exposure. The T cell repertoires of around 730 subjects were profiled by immunosequencing and related to cytomegalovirus serostatus. A separate validation cohort of over a hundred different subjects was used in addition to the approximately 640-subject first cohort. To predict cytomegalovirus infection status, the study brought together high-throughput TCR immunosequencing, statistical association of individual TCRs with disease status, and machine learning. To study patterns of TCR occurrence, a later analysis re-analyzed previously published TCR beta repertoires from hundreds of donors and added high-resolution HLA genotyping. Rather than using new phenotypic data, the later analysis identified candidate immune exposures from TCR beta sequences and from how often those sequences occurred across donors. In an earlier analysis of 587 of the donors, high-throughput TCR beta sequencing was used to judge whether each TCR beta V gene segment behaved as functional or pseudogenic. Donor age, sex, ethnicity and CMV serostatus were compiled together with the repertoire data. In a later genetic analysis, genome-wide SNP genotypes for 398 of the 666 donors were used, and that subset was treated as a discovery cohort. All discovery cohort repertoires had been generated using a single sequencing platform. Both class I and class II loci were covered by HLA typing, at four-digit resolution. Typing coverage differed by locus: A, B, C, DRB1 and DQB1 were typed in about 629-640 donors, DQA1 in roughly 510, DPA1 in some 610, and DPB1 in approximately 450. Roughly 5 DR-DQ haplotypes were handled as single units for association and clustering, since linkage in the cohort was strong. Among 398 genotyped donors of the cohort, an average of around 250,000 unique TCR beta nucleotide sequences was sequenced per donor, of which approximately 19% were non-productive.

Worth noting for this clone: Its antigen is not yet known. No quality values exist for individual bases; no much larger clone is one base distant.

General findings and caveats noted by the study authors: Most CMV-associated TCR beta chains appeared to be HLA-restricted in a later analysis, and the HLA associations seemed to be driven largely by CMV exposure. According to a later genetic analysis, donors in an Asian-associated ancestry cluster had fewer N-insertions in productive TCRs than the approximately 610-donor mean. When HLA alleles, especially DR and DQ, strongly co-occurred, TCR associations were difficult to assign to individual alleles. The cohort was sequenced for TCR beta chains only, and without alpha or paired-chain data the features that could be detected were limited. The only immune exposure information available for the cohort was CMV serostatus. A further reported finding was that TCR beta sequences accurately predicted the HLA-A and HLA-B alleles for most subjects in the first cohort. In the study, 164 TCR beta chains were listed as associated with cytomegalovirus. While some public TCRs were present in many individuals, most TCR sequences turned up only very rarely across donors. Cytomegalovirus status was reported to be diagnosed by the classifier with high specificity and sensitivity in both the original and validation cohorts. In a later analysis, several top co-occurrence clusters were reported to appear linked to parvovirus B19, influenza, CMV and Epstein-Barr virus. It was suggested by the authors that the approach could potentially be generalized to other disease states and immunological phenotypes. Roughly uniform sequencing depth across donors was assumed in presence/absence analyses, although this assumption may not hold. Linkage disequilibrium might explain the correlated functional status among segregating V segments, but an unknown experimental factor could not be excluded. In a later analysis, TCR association rates were found to vary across HLA loci, with the most associated TCRs seen for DRB1 alleles and the fewest for HLA-C alleles. The 87-base-pair reads could not distinguish some IMGT-functional V segments, including TRBV6-2 and TRBV6-3, so those segments were excluded. Three of the identified cytomegalovirus-associated TCR beta chains were confirmed in vitro to be specific for cytomegalovirus antigens. V-gene and J-gene trimming of TCR beta chains was associated with a missense DCLRE1C variant in a later genetic analysis, and the association was replicated in an independent cohort. Because some donors lacked HLA typing at each locus, the association tests relied only on the typed subset. A later analysis associated around 16,000 TCR beta sequences with specific HLA alleles at a false discovery rate of 0.05. In an earlier analysis of approximately 590 of the donors, most TCR beta V segments appeared in productive rearrangements about 90% or about 30% of the time, broadly matching IMGT annotations. In a later analysis, HLA-associated TCR beta chains showed more clonal expansion and lower generation probabilities than non-associated chains that were equally common. Because counts were too low, about 15 rarely observed V segments, including chromosome 9 orphons, were left out of the earlier analysis of a few hundred of the donors. A group of highly shared sequence variants was considered likely to be a technical artifact of the sequencing pipeline.

In total, around 600 healthy bone marrow donors made up the cohort. Cohort members were all nominally healthy when sampled, although unrecorded immune exposures were likely present. The donor tested CMV seropositive and was one of the 289 seropositive cohort members. Every donor gave a peripheral blood sample, and the peripheral blood mononuclear cells from that sample were used for TCR beta sequencing. The Qiagen DNeasy Blood Extraction Kit was used to extract genomic DNA from the blood cell samples. Spanning cysteine to phenylalanine, the CDR3 consists of 14 amino acids. The read is trimmed to its CDR3 DNA, 42 bases read in frame from base 1. For CDR1 and CDR2, the germline V gene lists SGHTA and FQGTGA. The junction shows trimming of 3 bases on V and 0 bases on J, plus 7 bases between the germline ends. To prepare the library, the immunoSEQ multiplex PCR assay was applied. For the multiplex PCR, a mixture combining 60 forward primers for TCR Vbeta segments and 13 reverse primers for TCR Jbeta segments was used. Amplification of the CDR3 region of rearranged TCR beta genes was performed with a multiplex PCR assay on genomic DNA. Amplified TCR beta libraries were sequenced as 87-base-pair reads on the Illumina HiSeq System. The authors' analysis ran thus. A later analysis tallied tens of millions of unique TCR beta chains across the 666 repertoires, and about 12 million of those chains were shared by two or more donors. A nearest-neighbor algorithm error-corrected the raw reads and collapsed the reads into unique sequences, merging closely related sequences to remove PCR and sequencing errors. Alignment of CDR3 sequences to IMGT reference sequences was used to assign V, D and J gene segments. For a sequence to be retained, a match of at least six nucleotides was required to both a V gene segment and a J gene segment. Rearrangements were called productive when the CDR3 lacked stop codons and stayed in frame with V and J; all others were non-productive. Following IMGT convention, CDR3 was defined as the stretch from the second conserved V-encoded cysteine to the conserved J-encoded phenylalanine. The earlier analysis of around 640 of the donors excluded sequences that lacked an unambiguous match to a single V gene segment. In an earlier analysis of approximately 590 of the donors, a V segment was called functional when productive rearrangements were above 56.7%, and segregating when the standard deviation between donors exceeded 5%. A statistical classification framework was developed to diagnose cytomegalovirus status using the catalog of TCR beta chain sequences. V and J gene assignment, in a later analysis, came from comparing TCR nucleotide sequences with IMGT/GENE-DB human TR gene sequences. In a later analysis, CDR3 sequences and most-parsimonious VDJ recombination scenarios were assigned using the TCRdist pipeline. In a later analysis, every TCR beta chain was defined by the combination of its CDR3 amino acid sequence and its V-gene family, and reads without a unique V-gene family were dropped. A later analysis removed several hundred highly shared, low-generation-probability nucleotide sequences to deal with suspected cross-contamination and a sequencing artifact. In a later analysis, a clonal expansion index for each public chain was calculated from normalized within-repertoire ranks of inferred template counts. A later analysis computed generation probabilities with a VDJ recombination model fitted to out-of-frame rearrangements, and checked the results against IGoR. Hypergeometric tests were used in a later analysis to score TCR-TCR, TCR-HLA and TCR-CMV co-occurrence, with a repertoire-size bias correction applied to the TCR pairs. To estimate false discovery rates, a later analysis permuted the HLA or CMV assignments 20 times. In a later analysis, co-occurring TCRs were grouped using DBSCAN, and TCRdist sequence similarity was added for clustering within HLA-allele-positive subsets. For co-occurrence clustering, repertoires with fewer than 30,000 or more than 120,000 public chains were excluded, along with a handful of repertoires with anomalous nucleotide sharing. The immuneACCESS repertoire file appears here via TCRdb, limited to in-frame rearrangements. These files lack a portion of the clones; in checked studies, under half of the deficit traces to unresolved V genes, and the cause of the others is not known. V and J calls plus clone size are reproduced from that table; the DNA served to infer D and trimming. The sample table holds approximately 110,000 clones, of which around two thirds were seen once. The ten largest clones take up about 8.2% of the sample.

This clonotype originated in a woman in her 40s in good health and CMV-seropositive. The rearrangement combines TRBV7-3 with TRBJ2-3, and TRBD2 may be the D gene, going by 6 matching bases. Sequenced input: PBMCs. The DNA is TGTGCCAGCAGCTTCGGGGGTAGCACAGATACGCAGTATTTT. It translates as CASSFGGSTDTQYF.